The rows below give T cell receptor beta chains drawn from one sample of a study of blood T cell repertoires in COVID-19. The method was immunoSEQ multiplex PCR; TCRdb's version includes in-frame clones alone and lacks a portion of them. The sample contains around 300,000 clones, 80% to 95% of which appear only once. The sequencing input was peripheral blood. These receptors all come from a young woman with COVID-19, enrolled during active disease. Both conserved end residues are trimmed from each CDR3. For some rows the clone size is stated as once, few or many, or as a class when expanded; others skip it.

>TRBV15|NA
ATSRGIRGLGDTEAF
>TRBV4-1|NA
ASSPTQGAANQPQH
>TRBV29-1|NA
SSQGGSTDTQY
>TRBV4-1|NA
ASSQDLAGDYEQY
>TRBV5-4|NA
ASSTGQPPYEKLF
>TRBV30|NA
AWSTGQVYEQY
>TRBV12-5|NA
ASGLIPTGAYNSPLH
>TRBV28|few
ASSVTGTGGFLDNQPQH
>TRBV13|NA
ASSFASGIPY
>TRBV29-1|NA
SVEDRYLAGGRTDTQY
>TRBV19|NA
ASSYGTGHGYT
>TRBV5-1|NA
ASSFRVGQGAFGAF
>TRBV19|NA
ASSGTGVYNSPLH
>TRBV12-3/TRBV12-4|NA
ASSYSGGQPQH
>TRBV9|NA
ASSVAALGGIPYNEQF
>TRBV6-5|NA
ASRAGEETQY
>TRBV2|NA
ASSEAWGDYGYT
>TRBV7-9|NA
ASSAHAGGEETQY
>TRBV6-1|NA
ASSASGGKGNQPQH
>TRBV19|NA
ASSWTSGTEAF
>TRBV13|NA
ASSLGLRGWTEAF
>TRBV11-1|many
ASSLSDSGWAF
>TRBV3-1/TRBV3-2|NA
ASSGQQGAHNSPLH
>TRBV21-1|NA
ASSKRGSSSYEQY
>TRBV11-1|NA
ASSSQGFNEQF
>TRBV19|NA
ASSTGQDFYEQY
>TRBV15|NA
ATSRVSPFRAGEYEQY
>TRBV7-6|NA
ASSFPSSQDEQF
>TRBV7-3|NA
ASSLGGTAQETQY
>TRBV19|NA
ASSSDRVWNEQF
>TRBV11-2|NA
ASSAGAEKLF
>TRBV12-3/TRBV12-4|NA
ASSLGAYGYT
>TRBV5-4|many
ASSKRQWGANEKLF
>TRBV19|NA
ASSMGLAASYNEQF
>TRBV29-1|NA
SVEGTGLNEQF
>TRBV7-9|NA
ASSRSGETQY
>TRBV2|once
ASSEGRGQFTGGYT
>TRBV11-2|NA
ASSLPSIETQY
>TRBV5-1|NA
ASSLAGNNEQF
>TRBV29-1|NA
SGRELNEQF
>TRBV11-1|NA
ASSTGLAGSTDTQY
>TRBV6-2/TRBV6-3|many
ASSFIRDSPAPQH
>TRBV5-1|NA
ASSATSLTEQF
>TRBV28|NA
ASSPLGGRYEQY
>TRBV11-3|NA
ASSSTGVSYNEQF
>TRBV7-9|NA
ASSLEQQGDYT
>TRBV7-9|NA
ASSFSGTGGVTGELF
>TRBV3-1/TRBV3-2|NA
ASSQGPGQGFTQY